Below are 32 T cell receptor beta chains sequenced from a single sample in a study of CD8 T cells in Susac syndrome. After extraction with the RNeasy kit, roughly 0.5 to 1 ug of the RNA was reverse transcribed using random hexamers. Each CDR3 protein gets one entry after TCRdb re-called the immunoSEQ multiplex PCR reads with MiXCR. The data show about 280,000 distinct CDR3 sequences, around 84% seen once. The specimen sequenced was CD8+ T cells from PBMCs. The receptors were gathered from a human donor with multiple sclerosis.

The chain employs TRBV19 and TRBJ2-5; D is undetermined. The V gene lost 3 bases and the J gene lost 2 bases, with 10 bases spanning the gap. This CDR3 has 14 amino acids. The germline gives CDR1 LNHDA, CDR2 SQIVND (reference sequence). The CDR3 region is CASSISWRQETQYF. The CDR3 DNA is TGTGCCAGTAGTATTAGTTGGCGGCAAGAGACCCAGTACTTC.

The chain employs TRBV12-3 or TRBV12-4 and TRBJ2-7, with 7 bases matching TRBD2. Losses at the gene ends were 6 bases for V and 4 bases for J; bases not matched to a gene: 12. The CDR3 covers 15 residues. CDR3 nucleotide sequence: TGTGCCAGCAGCCTGTCGGCGGGAGCTGGTTACGAGCAGTACTTC. Protein: CASSLSAGAGYEQYF.

The V gene is TRBV29-1, the J gene TRBJ1-3; 7 bases are a match to TRBD1. CDR3 length: 14 residues. Germline V gene data show CDR1 as SQVTM and CDR2 as ANQGSEA. Unmatched junction bases numbered 9, after V lost 6 bases and J lost 4 bases. Here the CDR3 DNA reads TGCAGCGTGGCCGGGGACAGCGAGGGAAACACCATATATTTT. Its translation is CSVAGDSEGNTIYF.

This chain connects TRBV5-8 to TRBJ2-1, with D possibly being TRBD2 (6 bases). Trimming shortened V by 4 bases and J by 0 bases, and 14 bases separated the two germline ends. Germline V CDR1 and CDR2: SGHTS, YDEGEE. The CDR3 has 16 residues. The CDR3 here is CASSHPSENSYNEQFF. For the CDR3, the DNA is TGTGCCAGCAGCCATCCTAGCGAAAACTCCTACAATGAGCAGTTCTTC.

This clonotype was counted a single time. The chain employs TRBV7-6 and TRBJ2-1; 8 bases are shared with TRBD2. Per the germline V gene, CDR1 is SGHVS and CDR2 is FNYEAQ. The CDR3 sequence is 15 residues long. V lost 5 bases, J lost 5 bases, and 8 bases stayed unmatched. The CDR3 reads CASSHRTSLNNEQFF. In DNA form, the CDR3 reads TGTGCCAGCAGCCACCGGACTAGCCTCAACAATGAGCAGTTCTTC.

The V and J genes are TRBV10-3 and TRBJ2-7, with a weak D call TRBD1 (6 bases). V was pared by 6 bases and J by 4 bases, with 10 bases between. This CDR3 is built from 12 residues. The germline V gene encodes CDR1 ENHRY and CDR2 SYGVKD. The CDR3: CAIRTQGYEQYF. The CDR3 nucleotides are TGTGCCATCAGGACACAGGGTTACGAGCAGTACTTC.

The rearrangement joins TRBV5-6 to TRBJ1-1; a weak D match, TRBD1 (5 bases). The germline V gene has CDR1 SGHDT and CDR2 YYEEEE. Trimming pared 0 bases from V and 13 bases from J, leaving 13 bases between. CDR3 length: 12 amino acids. CDR3: CASSLVQGEVFF. Here the CDR3 DNA reads TGTGCCAGCAGCTTGGTTCAGGGTGAGGTTTTCTTT.

The V gene is TRBV30, the J gene TRBJ1-2; the match to TRBD1 covers 7 bases. The ends lost 5 bases at V and 8 bases at J; junction bases unmatched: 8. The CDR3 is 12 amino acids. Germline V CDR1 and CDR2: GTSNPN, SVGIG (reference sequence). CDR3 region: CAWWDSRYGYTF. In DNA form, the CDR3 reads TGTGCCTGGTGGGACAGTCGGTACGGCTACACCTTC.

V gene TRBV7-9 combines with J gene TRBJ2-7, with D unresolved. The CDR3 spans 13 residues. Germline V CDR1 and CDR2: SEHNR, FQNEAQ (reference sequence). The V gene lost 5 bases and the J gene lost 5 bases, with 13 bases spanning the gap. CDR3 in DNA: TGTGCCAGCAGCCTCCGGGCCGGAGACGAGCAGTACTTC. Amino acids: CASSLRAGDEQYF.

The chain carries TRBV27 and TRBJ1-2; D is perhaps TRBD1 (5 bases). This CDR3 is 13 amino acids long. The germline gives CDR1 MNHEY, CDR2 SMNVEV (reference sequence). Between the trimmed V and J ends, which lost 8 bases and 7 bases, there was a span of 17 bases. DNA for the CDR3: TGTGCCAGCGGGTTAGGGGCCCTGTCTGGCTACACCTTC. Protein product: CASGLGALSGYTF.

The gene calls are TRBV28 and TRBJ2-7; possibly TRBD1 for D (5 bases). The CDR3 is 11 amino acids. CDR1 is MDHEN, CDR2 SYDVKM, per germline. The V end lost 10 bases, the J end lost 6 bases, and 13 bases lay between the germline ends. CDR3: CATSQGGEQYF. The CDR3 nucleotides read TGTGCCACATCTCAGGGTGGCGAGCAGTACTTC.

This clonotype has just one count. V usage is TRBV28 and J usage is TRBJ1-5, with TRBD1 as a possible D gene (5 bases). Germline values: CDR1 MDHEN, CDR2 SYDVKM. The V gene lost 4 bases and the J gene lost 4 bases, with 14 bases spanning the gap. This CDR3 spans 15 amino acids. CDR3: CASSSMTVPNQPQHF. The CDR3 nucleotides are TGTGCCAGCAGTTCGATGACAGTCCCAAATCAGCCCCAGCATTTT.

The sample holds one count of this clonotype. This sequence joins TRBV27 and TRBJ2-2; 13 bases match TRBD2. The CDR3 is made up of 18 amino acids. Germline V gene lookup returns CDR1 MNHEY and CDR2 SMNVEV (reference sequence). With 4 bases clipped from V and 0 bases from J, the junction kept 5 bases outside the gene matches. CDR3 protein: CASSSRTSGGSNTGELFF. CDR3 DNA: TGTGCCAGCAGTTCTCGGACTAGCGGGGGATCGAACACCGGGGAGCTGTTTTTT.

The chain uses TRBV6-2 or TRBV6-3 and TRBJ2-2, with D possibly TRBD2 on 6 matching bases. The CDR3 extends over 17 amino acids. CDR1 MNHEY and CDR2 SVGEGT come from the germline V gene. V shed 2 bases and J shed 7 bases, with 20 bases lying between them. CDR3 loop: CASSYIPGLVVGGELFF. The CDR3 DNA reads as TGTGCCAGCAGTTACATCCCGGGACTCGTTGTAGGCGGGGAGCTGTTTTTT.

This chain joins TRBV9 and TRBJ2-3; D perhaps matches TRBD2 (6 bases). The CDR3 runs to 17 residues. V dropped 3 bases and J dropped 3 bases, with 20 bases sitting between them. The germline V gene has CDR1 SGDLS and CDR2 YYNGEE. CDR3 nucleotides: TGTGCCAGCAGCGAATCCGGGACTTTCTCTCGAACAGATACGCAGTATTTT. Protein sequence: CASSESGTFSRTDTQYF. Drawing the rest from reference TRBV9 and TRBJ2-3, the complete variable domain is DSGVTQTPKHLITATGQRVTLRCSPRSGDLSVYWYQQSLDQGLQFLIQYYNGEERAKGNILERFSAQQFPDLHSELNLSSLELGDSALYFCASSESGTFSRTDTQYFGPGTRLTVL.

The chain couples TRBV20-1 to TRBJ2-7; 7 nucleotides agree with TRBD2. J was trimmed by 5 bases and V by 2 bases; bases with no gene match: 9. CDR1 DFQATT and CDR2 SNEGSKA come from the germline V gene (reference sequence). The CDR3 has 14 amino acids. CDR3 protein: CSARTRTSSHEQYF. In DNA, the CDR3 is TGCAGTGCTAGAACACGGACTAGTTCCCACGAGCAGTACTTC.

V gene TRBV5-1 combines with J gene TRBJ2-5; D unclear. Germline V lookup: CDR1 SGHRS, CDR2 YFSETQ. The V end lost 5 bases, the J end lost 5 bases, and 13 bases lay between the germline ends. This CDR3 region has 13 residues. CDR3 amino acids: CASSQGPGETQYF. The CDR3 DNA reads TGCGCCAGCAGTCAAGGGCCTGGGGAGACCCAGTACTTC.

The chain employs TRBV3-1 and TRBJ1-3; 8 bases align to TRBD1. The CDR3 runs 15 residues. Trimming removed 5 bases from V and 0 bases from J; junction bases left unmatched: 3. Germline V lookup: CDR1 LGHDT, CDR2 YNNKEL (reference sequence). The CDR3 sequence: CASSYDRGSGNTIYF. The CDR3 nucleotides read TGTGCCAGCAGCTACGACAGGGGCTCTGGAAACACCATATATTTT. The full variable domain, completed using reference TRBV3-1 and TRBJ1-3, is DTAVSQTPKYLVTQMGNDKSIKCEQNLGHDTMYWYKQDSKKFLKIMFSYNNKELIINETVPNRFSPKSPDKAHLNLHINSLELGDSAVYFCASSYDRGSGNTIYFGEGSWLTVV.

This clonotype was seen a handful of times. The gene calls are TRBV5-4 and TRBJ1-2; D call uncertain. The CDR3 is 13 amino acids. Germline V gives CDR1 SGHNT, CDR2 YYREEE (reference sequence). The V gene lost 0 bases and the J gene lost 8 bases, with 11 bases spanning the gap. The CDR3 loop reads CASSLGTALGYTF. CDR3 sequence (DNA): TGTGCCAGCAGCTTGGGGACGGCTCTCGGCTACACCTTC. Variable domain in full (rest from reference TRBV5-4 and TRBJ1-2): ETGVTQSPTHLIKTRGQQVTLRCSSQSGHNTVSWYQQALGQGPQFIFQYYREEENGRGNFPPRFSGLQFPNYSSELNVNALELDDSALYLCASSLGTALGYTFGSGTRLTVV.

This clonotype was seen a few times. The chain combines TRBV18 with TRBJ1-5, with TRBD1 matching over 7 bases. CDR1 is KGHSH and CDR2 is LQKENI in the germline V gene. CDR3 length equals 14 residues. V lost 4 bases to trimming and J lost 3 bases; unmatched junction nucleotides: 3. CDR3 loop: CASSQGQFNQPQHF. DNA for the CDR3: TGTGCCAGCTCACAGGGACAGTTCAATCAGCCCCAGCATTTT.

The chain uses TRBV7-2 and TRBJ2-7; 8 bases are a match to TRBD1. Germline CDR1 is SGHTA and CDR2 is FQGNSA. Trimming took 5 bases from V and 6 from J; bases not matched to a gene: 6. This CDR3 comprises 13 residues. This chain's CDR3 is CASSLNRGTEQYF. DNA for the CDR3: TGTGCCAGCAGCCTGAACAGGGGGACCGAGCAGTACTTC. Full variable domain (missing parts from reference TRBV7-2 and TRBJ2-7): GAGVSQSPSNKVTEKGKDVELRCDPISGHTALYWYRQSLGQGLEFLIYFQGNSAPDKSGLPSDRFSAERTGGSVSTLTIQRTQQEDSAVYLCASSLNRGTEQYFGPGTRLTVT.

This clonotype was seen only a few times. V and J are TRBV27 and TRBJ1-5; D is perhaps TRBD1 (5 bases). Trimming removed 4 bases from V and 8 bases from J, with 12 bases in between. In germline, CDR1 is MNHEY, CDR2 SMNVEV (reference sequence). The CDR3 consists of 13 residues. CDR3 amino acids: CASSSGGWEPQHF. Written as DNA, the CDR3 is TGTGCCAGCAGTTCCGGGGGTTGGGAGCCCCAGCATTTT.

The chain links TRBV5-1 to TRBJ2-7; no firm D call. V dropped 2 bases and J dropped 3 bases, with 15 bases sitting between them. This CDR3 region has 15 residues. Per germline, CDR1 SGHRS and CDR2 YFSETQ. DNA of the CDR3: TGCGCCAGCAGCTTTCGGCAGCCAGTCTTCTACGAGCAGTACTTC. Translation gives CASSFRQPVFYEQYF.

The rearrangement joins TRBV5-1 to TRBJ2-7, with 8 positions matching TRBD1. Germline CDR1 SGHRS, CDR2 YFSETQ. The CDR3 length is 12 residues. The V gene end was trimmed by 4 bases and the J gene end by 7 bases; junction bases not matched to a gene: 4. As DNA, the CDR3 is TGCGCCAGCAGCACCGGACAGGGAGAGCAGTACTTC. This encodes CASSTGQGEQYF.

The chain has TRBV6-1 and TRBJ1-4; D possibly corresponds to TRBD1 (6 bases). The length of the CDR3 is 14 residues. Between the trimmed V and J ends, which lost 5 bases and 5 bases, there was a span of 12 bases. Germline loops: CDR1 MNHNS, CDR2 SASEGT. The CDR3: CASSRNRVNEKLFF. In nucleotides, the CDR3 is TGTGCCAGCAGTAGGAACAGGGTGAATGAAAAACTGTTTTTT.

V gene TRBV3-1 combines with J gene TRBJ2-7; weak D call: TRBD2 (6 bases). The CDR3 runs to 16 residues. Germline V gene lookup returns CDR1 LGHDT and CDR2 YNNKEL (reference sequence). V lost 0 bases and J lost 2, with 14 bases in between. The CDR3 spells CASSQDRGGGAYEQYF. The CDR3 DNA is TGTGCCAGCAGCCAAGATCGGGGAGGAGGGGCCTACGAGCAGTACTTC.

The gene calls are TRBV7-9 and TRBJ1-2; D is perhaps TRBD1 (5 bases). The CDR3 is 15 amino acids. CDR1 and CDR2 from the germline V gene are SEHNR and FQNEAQ (reference sequence). The V and J ends lost 5 bases and 2 bases respectively, with 15 bases between them. The CDR3 DNA reads as TGTGCCAGCAGCGCCCTGCGACAGTACAACTATGGCTACACCTTC. Its translation is CASSALRQYNYGYTF.

The rearrangement links TRBV20-1 to TRBJ2-1; D is unclear. V lost 5 bases to trimming and J lost 4 bases, with 18 bases between them. From germline, CDR1 is DFQATT and CDR2 SNEGSKA (reference sequence). CDR3 size: 15 residues. The CDR3 region has the DNA TGCAGTGCTGGTAACCCTACCGCGAAGTACAATGAGCAGTTCTTC. It specifies CSAGNPTAKYNEQFF.

This chain uses TRBV27 with TRBJ1-5; the D is unclear. The length of the CDR3 is 12 residues. The germline V gene has CDR1 MNHEY and CDR2 SMNVEV (reference sequence). Trimming removed 8 bases at V and 2 bases at J, with 7 bases between. CDR3 sequence (DNA): TGTGCCAGCGGGAATGGCAATCAGCCCCAGCATTTT. Amino acids: CASGNGNQPQHF.

The chain links TRBV19 to TRBJ1-5, with unresolved D. With 0 bases removed from V and 1 base from J, the gap between germline ends came to 7 bases. CDR1 is LNHDA and CDR2 is SQIVND in the germline V gene (reference sequence). The CDR3 totals 15 residues. CDR3 DNA: TGTGCCAGTAGTATAGAGGGGTTGAGCAATCAGCCCCAGCATTTT. It encodes CASSIEGLSNQPQHF.

The CDR3 protein is CASSQVRLLSYEQYF. In DNA form, the CDR3 reads TGCGCCAGCAGCCAAGTACGACTGCTCTCCTACGAGCAGTACTTC. The rearrangement joins TRBV4-1 to TRBJ2-7; unclear D gene. This CDR3 has 15 residues. CDR1 and CDR2 from the germline V gene are MGHRA and YSYEKL. V was pared by 1 base and J by 0 bases, with 10 bases between.

This chain links TRBV7-9 with TRBJ1-5, with a tentative D call TRBD1 (5 bases). The V end lost 5 bases, the J end lost 0 bases, and 11 bases lay between the germline ends. The CDR3 loop spans 15 amino acids. Germline CDR1 reads SEHNR; CDR2 reads FQNEAQ (reference sequence). CDR3 sequence: CASSPGQNSNQPQHF. DNA of the CDR3: TGTGCCAGCAGCCCGGGGCAGAATAGCAATCAGCCCCAGCATTTT.